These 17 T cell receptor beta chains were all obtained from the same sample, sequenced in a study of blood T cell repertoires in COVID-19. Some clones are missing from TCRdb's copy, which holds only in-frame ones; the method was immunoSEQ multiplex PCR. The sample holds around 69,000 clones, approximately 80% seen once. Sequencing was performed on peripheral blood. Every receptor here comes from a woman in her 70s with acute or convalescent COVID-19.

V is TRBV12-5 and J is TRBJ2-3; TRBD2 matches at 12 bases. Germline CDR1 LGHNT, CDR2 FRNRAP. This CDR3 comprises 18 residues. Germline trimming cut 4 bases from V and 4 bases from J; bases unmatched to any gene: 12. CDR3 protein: CASGSAGLAGSLPDTQYF. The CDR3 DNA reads TGTGCTAGTGGTTCTGCGGGACTAGCGGGTTCCCTCCCAGATACGCAGTATTTT.

The CDR3 loop is CASSSPRRERGETQYF. The CDR3 bases are TGTGCCAGCAGCTCTCCTAGGAGGGAGAGGGGAGAGACCCAGTACTTC. J is TRBJ2-5 and V is TRBV13, with a tentative D call TRBD2 (6 bases). CDR1 is PRHDT, CDR2 FYEKMQ, per germline (reference sequence). This CDR3 comprises 16 residues. V was trimmed by 4 bases and J by 4 bases, leaving 19 bases between them.

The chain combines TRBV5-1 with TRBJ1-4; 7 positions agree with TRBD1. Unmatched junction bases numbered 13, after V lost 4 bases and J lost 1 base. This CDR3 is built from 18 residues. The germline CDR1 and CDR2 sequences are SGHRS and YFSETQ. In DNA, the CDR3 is TGCGCCAGCAGCCAAAACAGGGGTCTTTCCATAACTAATGAAAAACTGTTTTTT. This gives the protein CASSQNRGLSITNEKLFF.

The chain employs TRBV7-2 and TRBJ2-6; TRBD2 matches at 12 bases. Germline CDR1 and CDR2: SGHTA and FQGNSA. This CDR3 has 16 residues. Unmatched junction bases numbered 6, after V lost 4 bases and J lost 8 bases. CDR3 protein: CASSSQRTSGTNVLTF. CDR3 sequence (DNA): TGTGCCAGCAGCTCACAAAGGACTAGCGGGACCAACGTCCTGACTTTC.

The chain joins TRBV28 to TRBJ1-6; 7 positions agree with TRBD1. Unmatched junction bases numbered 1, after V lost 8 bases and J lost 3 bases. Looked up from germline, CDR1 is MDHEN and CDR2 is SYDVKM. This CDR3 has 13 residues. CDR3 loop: CASGDSYNSPLHF. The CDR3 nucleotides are TGTGCCAGCGGGGACAGCTATAATTCACCCCTCCACTTT.

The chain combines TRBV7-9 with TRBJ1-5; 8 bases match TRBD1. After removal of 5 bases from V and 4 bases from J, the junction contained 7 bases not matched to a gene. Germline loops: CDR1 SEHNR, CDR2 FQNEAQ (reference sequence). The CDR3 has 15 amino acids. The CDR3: CASSPTGVQNQPQHF. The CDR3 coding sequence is TGTGCCAGCAGCCCGACAGGGGTCCAAAATCAGCCCCAGCATTTT.

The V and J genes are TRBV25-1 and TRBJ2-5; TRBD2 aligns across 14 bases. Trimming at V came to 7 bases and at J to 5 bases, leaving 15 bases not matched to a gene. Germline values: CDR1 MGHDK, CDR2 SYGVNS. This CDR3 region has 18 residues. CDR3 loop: CASTAGTGTSGRAETQYF. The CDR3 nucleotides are TGTGCCAGCACCGCCGGGACAGGGACTAGCGGGAGAGCGGAGACCCAGTACTTC.

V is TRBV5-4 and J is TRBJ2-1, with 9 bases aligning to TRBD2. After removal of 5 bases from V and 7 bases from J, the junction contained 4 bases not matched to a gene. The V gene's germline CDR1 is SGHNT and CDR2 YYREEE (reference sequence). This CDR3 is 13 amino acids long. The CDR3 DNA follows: TGTGCCAGCAGTTGGCTAGCGGGAAATGAGCAGTTCTTC. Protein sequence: CASSWLAGNEQFF.

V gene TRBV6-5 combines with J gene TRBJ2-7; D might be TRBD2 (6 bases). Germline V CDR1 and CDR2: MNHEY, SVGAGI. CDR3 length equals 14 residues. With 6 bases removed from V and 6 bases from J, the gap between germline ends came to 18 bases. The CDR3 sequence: CASSYDLGGSEQYF. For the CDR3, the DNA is TGTGCCAGCAGCTACGATCTAGGAGGGTCCGAGCAGTACTTC.

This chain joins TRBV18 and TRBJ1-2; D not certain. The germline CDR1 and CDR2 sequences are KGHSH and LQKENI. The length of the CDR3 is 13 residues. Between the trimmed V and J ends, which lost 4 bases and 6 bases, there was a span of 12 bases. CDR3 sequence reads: CASSLDKLDGYTF. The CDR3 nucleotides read TGTGCCAGCTCACTAGACAAATTAGATGGCTACACCTTC. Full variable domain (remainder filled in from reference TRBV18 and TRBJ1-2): NAGVMQNPRHLVRRRGQEARLRCSPMKGHSHVYWYRQLPEEGLKFMVYLQKENIIDESGMPKERFSAEFPKEGPSILRIQQVVRGDSAAYFCASSLDKLDGYTFGSGTRLTVV.

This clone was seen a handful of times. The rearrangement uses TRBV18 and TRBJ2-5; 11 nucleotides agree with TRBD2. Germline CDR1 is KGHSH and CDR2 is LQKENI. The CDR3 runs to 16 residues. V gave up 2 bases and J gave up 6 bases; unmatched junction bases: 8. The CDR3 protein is CASSPEPGLAEKTQYF. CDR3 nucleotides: TGTGCCAGCTCACCAGAACCGGGACTAGCGGAAAAGACCCAGTACTTC.

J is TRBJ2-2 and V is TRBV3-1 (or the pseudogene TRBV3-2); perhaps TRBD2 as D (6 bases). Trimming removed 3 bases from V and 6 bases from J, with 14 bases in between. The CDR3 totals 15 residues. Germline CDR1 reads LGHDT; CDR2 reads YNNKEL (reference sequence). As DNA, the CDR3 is TGTGCCAGCAGCCACGCCCGGGGGACCGCCGGGGAGCTGTTTTTT. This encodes CASSHARGTAGELFF.

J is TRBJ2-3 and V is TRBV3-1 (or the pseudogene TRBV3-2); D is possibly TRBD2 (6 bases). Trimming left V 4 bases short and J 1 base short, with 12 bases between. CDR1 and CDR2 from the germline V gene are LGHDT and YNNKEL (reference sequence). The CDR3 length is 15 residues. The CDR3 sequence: CASSLSGLRTDTQYF. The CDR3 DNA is TGTGCCAGCAGCCTCTCGGGACTTCGCACAGATACGCAGTATTTT.

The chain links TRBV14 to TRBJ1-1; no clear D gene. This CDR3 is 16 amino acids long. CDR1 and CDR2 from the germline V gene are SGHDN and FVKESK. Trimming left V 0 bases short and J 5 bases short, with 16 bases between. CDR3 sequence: CASSQDLRRGETEAFF. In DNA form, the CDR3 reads TGTGCCAGCAGCCAAGATCTGCGACGCGGAGAGACTGAAGCTTTCTTT.

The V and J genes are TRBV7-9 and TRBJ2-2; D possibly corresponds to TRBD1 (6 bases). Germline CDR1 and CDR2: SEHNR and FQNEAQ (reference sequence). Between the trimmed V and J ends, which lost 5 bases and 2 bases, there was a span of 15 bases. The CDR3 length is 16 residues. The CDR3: CASSGRTGLNTGELFF. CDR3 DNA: TGTGCCAGCAGCGGAAGAACAGGGTTAAACACCGGGGAGCTGTTTTTT.

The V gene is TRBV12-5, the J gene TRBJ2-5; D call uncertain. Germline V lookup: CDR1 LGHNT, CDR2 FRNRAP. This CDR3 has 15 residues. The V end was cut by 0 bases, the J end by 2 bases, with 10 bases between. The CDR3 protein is CASGLVRTSQETQYF. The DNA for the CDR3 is TGTGCTAGTGGTTTGGTTCGCACTTCGCAAGAGACCCAGTACTTC.

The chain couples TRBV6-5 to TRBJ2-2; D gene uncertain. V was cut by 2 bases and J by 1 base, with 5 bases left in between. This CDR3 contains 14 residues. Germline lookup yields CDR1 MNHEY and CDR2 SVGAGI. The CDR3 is CASSYGRNTGELFF. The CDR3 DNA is TGTGCCAGCAGTTACGGGCGGAACACCGGGGAGCTGTTTTTT.